The 28 T cell receptor beta chains in this list originate from one sample, sequenced in a study of T cells after yellow fever vaccination. From the 5' RACE reads, TCRdb called clonotypes with MiXCR, one entry per CDR3 protein. Among around 550,000 distinct CDR3 sequences listed, roughly 21% were seen once. The sequenced sample was PBMCs, obtained 15 days after the yellow fever booster vaccination. These receptors originate from a young man who received the YFV17D yellow fever vaccine.

This clonotype was observed many times. V and J are TRBV7-9 and TRBJ2-1, with TRBD1 matching over 8 bases. The germline V gene encodes CDR1 SEHNR and CDR2 FQNEAQ (reference sequence). This CDR3 contains 13 residues. The junction had 8 bases not matched to a gene; V was cut back by 1 base and J by 15 bases. DNA of the CDR3: TGTGCCAGCAGCTTAGTAAGACAGGGGAATCTGTTCTTC. This sequence encodes CASSLVRQGNLFF.

The rearrangement uses TRBV15 and TRBJ2-3, with D possibly TRBD2 on 6 matching bases. The CDR3 contains 13 residues. The germline V gene encodes CDR1 LNHNV and CDR2 YYDKDF (reference sequence). Trimming removed 5 bases at V and 5 bases at J, with 11 bases between. CDR3 DNA: TGTGCCACCAGCGAGGCGGGAAGAGATACGCAGTATTTT. Protein: CATSEAGRDTQYF.

The gene calls are TRBV30 and TRBJ2-5; 8 bases are a match to TRBD1. CDR1 and CDR2 from the germline V gene are GTSNPN and SVGIG (reference sequence). This CDR3 is built from 12 residues. V dropped 5 bases and J dropped 7; count of bases not matched to a gene: 6. The CDR3 loop is CAWQGALGTQYF. The CDR3 DNA follows: TGTGCCTGGCAGGGGGCACTTGGGACCCAGTACTTC.

The chain carries TRBV20-1 and TRBJ2-2, with D unresolved. This CDR3 is 16 amino acids long. Germline assignment: CDR1 DFQATT and CDR2 SNEGSKA (reference sequence). Trimming removed 1 base from V and 0 bases from J, with 12 bases in between. The CDR3 DNA reads TGCAGTGCTAGAGGGGTGGGTCGGACGAACACCGGGGAGCTGTTTTTT. It translates to CSARGVGRTNTGELFF.

There are a few counts of this clonotype. This chain links TRBV28 with TRBJ2-1, with 8 bases lining up with TRBD2. Trimming at V came to 11 bases and at J to 6 bases, leaving 12 bases not matched to a gene. CDR3 size: 14 residues. The germline V gene encodes CDR1 MDHEN and CDR2 SYDVKM. The CDR3 sequence: CASLGTSGLNEQFF. CDR3 in DNA: TGTGCCTCTCTCGGCACTAGCGGTCTCAATGAGCAGTTCTTC.

This clonotype was seen a few times. The rearrangement joins TRBV25-1 to TRBJ2-5; TRBD2 matches at 8 bases. The CDR3 consists of 15 residues. Trimming at V came to 4 bases and at J to 1 base, leaving 5 bases not matched to a gene. Germline CDR1 MGHDK, CDR2 SYGVNS. The CDR3 region is CASSGGLASQETQYF. The CDR3 region has the DNA TGTGCCAGCAGTGGCGGACTAGCCTCCCAAGAGACCCAGTACTTC.

The V gene is TRBV5-5, the J gene TRBJ2-1; no reliable D call. The CDR3 contains 12 residues. Germline values: CDR1 SGHKS, CDR2 YYEKEE (reference sequence). V was pared by 0 bases and J by 11 bases, with 9 bases between. CDR3 residues: CASSLDTMKQFF. The CDR3 DNA reads TGTGCCAGCAGCTTGGACACGATGAAGCAGTTCTTC.

V is TRBV20-1 and J is TRBJ2-5; 11 bases line up with TRBD2. Germline values: CDR1 DFQATT, CDR2 SNEGSKA (reference sequence). The length of the CDR3 is 13 residues. The CDR3 is CSPLAGGAETQYF. CDR3 in DNA: TGCAGCCCCCTAGCGGGAGGAGCGGAGACCCAGTACTTC.

The chain combines TRBV20-1 with TRBJ2-3; possible D gene TRBD2, 6 bases. Germline V gene sequence: CDR1 DFQATT, CDR2 SNEGSKA (reference sequence). The CDR3 runs to 14 residues. Trimming shortened V by 4 bases and J by 1 base, and 12 bases separated the two germline ends. For the CDR3, the DNA is TGCAGTGCTACCGGGACTCCGGGCACAGATACGCAGTATTTT. Translated, it gives CSATGTPGTDTQYF.

This chain joins TRBV12-3 or TRBV12-4 and TRBJ2-2; TRBD1 matches at 9 bases. Trimming at V came to 10 bases and at J to 3 bases, leaving 12 bases not matched to a gene. CDR3 length: 16 residues. The CDR3 DNA reads as TGTGCCACCTCCTCGACACAGGGGGCCCACACCGGGGAGCTGTTTTTT. The encoded protein is CATSSTQGAHTGELFF.

This chain links TRBV5-1 with TRBJ2-3, with D perhaps being TRBD1 or TRBD2 (6 bases each). The CDR3 runs to 15 residues. CDR1 and CDR2 from the germline V gene are SGHRS and YFSETQ. V was cut by 0 bases and J by 6 bases, with 14 bases left in between. The CDR3 region is CASSLGTGRRDTQYF. The CDR3 DNA is TGCGCCAGCAGCTTGGGTACAGGGAGGCGGGATACGCAGTATTTT.

The chain combines TRBV7-2 with TRBJ2-1; 8 bases map to TRBD2. With V trimmed by 3 bases and J by 6 bases, 10 bases remained unmatched. The CDR3 contains 16 residues. Per the germline V gene, CDR1 is SGHTA and CDR2 is FQGNSA. The CDR3 spells CASSFRRLAGRNEQFF. Written as DNA, the CDR3 is TGTGCCAGCAGCTTTAGGCGGCTAGCGGGCCGCAATGAGCAGTTCTTC.

This clonotype was counted only a few times. This chain's CDR3 is CASSEPGRGETQYF. Written as DNA, the CDR3 is TGCGCCAGCAGTGAGCCGGGGCGGGGAGAGACCCAGTACTTC. This chain connects TRBV10-2 to TRBJ2-5; D is possibly TRBD2 (6 bases). The CDR3 is made up of 14 amino acids. CDR1 is WSHSY and CDR2 is SAAADI in the germline V gene. The V and J ends lost 2 bases and 4 bases respectively, with 11 bases between them.

This rearrangement joins TRBV6-2 or TRBV6-3 to TRBJ2-5; D is perhaps TRBD2 (6 bases). The germline V gene encodes CDR1 MNHEY and CDR2 SVGEGT. Trimming took 6 bases from V and 2 from J, leaving 16 bases between them. This CDR3 has 15 residues. The DNA of the CDR3 is TGTGCCAGCAGCTCCGGCGAGACTAGACAAGAGACCCAGTACTTC. Protein product: CASSSGETRQETQYF.

The chain has TRBV15 and TRBJ2-5, with D perhaps matching TRBD2 (6 bases). The V gene lost 0 bases and the J gene lost 0 bases, with 11 bases spanning the gap. The germline V gene has CDR1 LNHNV and CDR2 YYDKDF (reference sequence). CDR3 size: 16 residues. The CDR3 DNA reads as TGTGCCACCAGCAGAGATCGGGGGACCTACCAAGAGACCCAGTACTTC. Its translation is CATSRDRGTYQETQYF.

V and J are TRBV29-1 and TRBJ2-1; TRBD1 agrees at 9 bases. The trim removed 7 bases at V and 8 bases at J, leaving 12 bases unmatched. From germline, CDR1 is SQVTM and CDR2 ANQGSEA. The length of the CDR3 is 14 residues. DNA for the CDR3: TGCAGCGCGCAAACTCCGGGACAGGGCCATGAGCAGTTCTTC. Its translation: CSAQTPGQGHEQFF.

The chain joins TRBV7-9 to TRBJ1-1; D call uncertain. Trimming pared 7 bases from V and 0 bases from J, leaving 12 bases between. Germline V gene data show CDR1 as SEHNR and CDR2 as FQNEAQ (reference sequence). The CDR3 has 14 amino acids. The CDR3 sequence: CASTATGMNTEAFF. The CDR3 region has the DNA TGTGCCAGCACGGCTACGGGCATGAACACTGAAGCTTTCTTT. Full variable domain (outside the CDR3, taken from reference TRBV7-9 and TRBJ1-1): DTGVSQNPRHKITKRGQNVTFRCDPISEHNRLYWYRQTLGQGPEFLTYFQNEAQLEKSRLLSDRFSAERPKGSFSTLEIQRTEQGDSAMYLCASTATGMNTEAFFGQGTRLTVV.

This clonotype was counted only a few times. The J gene is TRBJ2-3, the V gene TRBV7-9; D ambiguous. Trimming cost V 5 bases and J 5 bases, with 14 bases left between them. The CDR3 extends over 14 amino acids. The germline V gene encodes CDR1 SEHNR and CDR2 FQNEAQ (reference sequence). CDR3 nucleotide sequence: TGTGCCAGCAGCCACTTCCCGAATGAAGATACGCAGTATTTT. Its translation: CASSHFPNEDTQYF.

As concerns this clonotype: A read error is possible here, since a much larger clone lies one base away. The chain recombines TRBV3-1 with TRBJ2-1; TRBD2 matches 7 bases. The ends lost 4 bases at V and 13 bases at J; junction bases unmatched: 10. The CDR3 totals 13 residues. The germline V gene encodes CDR1 LGHDT and CDR2 YNNKEL (reference sequence). DNA of the CDR3: TGTGCCAGCAGCCTTTTAGCGGGTGTGGCCCAGTTCTTC. Its protein is CASSLLAGVAQFF.

The gene calls are TRBV7-2 and TRBJ2-1; perhaps TRBD2 as D (6 bases). This CDR3 comprises 17 residues. Germline CDR1 and CDR2: SGHTA and FQGNSA. The V gene lost 0 bases and the J gene lost 6 bases, with 18 bases spanning the gap. CDR3 DNA: TGTGCCAGCAGCTTAGCGGAGTTGAGGGAGGCGGCCAATGAGCAGTTCTTC. This gives the protein CASSLAELREAANEQFF.

The CDR3 DNA sequence: TGTGCCAGCAGTCAAGGGGTTGAGCGGGAGGGCGAGCAGTTCTTC. Translation gives CASSQGVEREGEQFF. The V and J genes are TRBV6-2 or TRBV6-3 and TRBJ2-1; 10 nucleotides agree with TRBD2. CDR1 is MNHEY, CDR2 SVGEGT, per germline. V gave up 5 bases and J gave up 10 bases; unmatched junction bases: 11. This CDR3 contains 15 residues.

The gene calls are TRBV18 and TRBJ2-1, with D hard to call. CDR1 is KGHSH, CDR2 LQKENI, per germline. The CDR3 is made up of 15 amino acids. V was shortened by 5 bases and J by 3 bases, with 14 bases between the two germline ends. CDR3 sequence (DNA): TGTGCCAGCTCATTTTACCAGATAAACTACAATGAGCAGTTCTTC. It codes for CASSFYQINYNEQFF.

The rearrangement uses TRBV18 and TRBJ2-5, with D possibly being TRBD1 (5 bases). The germline gives CDR1 KGHSH, CDR2 LQKENI. The V and J ends lost 4 bases and 3 bases respectively, with 9 bases between them. The CDR3 extends over 13 amino acids. CDR3 region: CASSRSTEETQYF. DNA of the CDR3: TGTGCCAGCTCACGATCGACAGAAGAGACCCAGTACTTC.

This clonotype was counted between two and nine times. CDR3 nucleotide sequence: TGCAGTGCTATAGGTGCTTCCAGCGGGTTCTTGGAGACCCAGTACTTC. Residues: CSAIGASSGFLETQYF. This chain links TRBV20-1 with TRBJ2-5; TRBD2 is a possible D gene (6 bases). The V and J ends lost 4 bases and 5 bases respectively, with 23 bases between them. CDR1 is DFQATT, CDR2 SNEGSKA, per germline (reference sequence). This CDR3 is 16 amino acids long.

This clonotype has only a few counts. The chain couples TRBV7-3 to TRBJ2-5; D unclear. Germline CDR1 reads SGHTA; CDR2 reads FQGTGA. The CDR3 consists of 12 residues. Between the trimmed V and J ends, which lost 5 bases and 5 bases, there was a span of 9 bases. CDR3 nucleotides: TGTGCCAGCAGCCCGAACGGGGAGACCCAGTACTTC. Amino acid sequence: CASSPNGETQYF.

The gene calls are TRBV9 and TRBJ2-7; no definite D call. CDR1 is SGDLS, CDR2 YYNGEE, per germline. V gave up 1 base and J gave up 2 bases, with 13 bases separating them. The length of the CDR3 is 15 residues. In DNA, the CDR3 is TGTGCCAGCAGCGTAATTGTGGGAAGAGCCTACGAGCAGTACTTC. As protein: CASSVIVGRAYEQYF.

In this sample, this clonotype turned up a few times. This chain uses TRBV7-2 with TRBJ2-7, with TRBD2 matching 7 bases. The CDR3 runs 14 residues. Germline-derived CDR1 and CDR2 are SGHTA and FQGNSA. V shed 4 bases, J shed 2 bases, and the junction held 5 bases outside the gene matches. The CDR3 nucleotides are TGTGCCAGCAGCTGGGGGGGGTTTGCCTACGAGCAGTACTTC. Protein product: CASSWGGFAYEQYF. The full variable domain, in which reference TRBV7-2 and TRBJ2-7 provide the parts outside the CDR3, is GAGVSQSPSNKVTEKGKDVELRCDPISGHTALYWYRQSLGQGLEFLIYFQGNSAPDKSGLPSDRFSAERTGGSVSTLTIQRTQQEDSAVYLCASSWGGFAYEQYFGPGTRLTVT.

The gene calls are TRBV7-2 and TRBJ2-3; D might be TRBD2 (6 bases). CDR3 size: 14 residues. V was trimmed by 6 bases and J by 7 bases, leaving 17 bases between them. The germline V gene has CDR1 SGHTA and CDR2 FQGNSA. In nucleotides, the CDR3 is TGTGCCAGCAGGGGCGGGGTTCAGAGCAATACGCAGTATTTT. Encoded protein: CASRGGVQSNTQYF.